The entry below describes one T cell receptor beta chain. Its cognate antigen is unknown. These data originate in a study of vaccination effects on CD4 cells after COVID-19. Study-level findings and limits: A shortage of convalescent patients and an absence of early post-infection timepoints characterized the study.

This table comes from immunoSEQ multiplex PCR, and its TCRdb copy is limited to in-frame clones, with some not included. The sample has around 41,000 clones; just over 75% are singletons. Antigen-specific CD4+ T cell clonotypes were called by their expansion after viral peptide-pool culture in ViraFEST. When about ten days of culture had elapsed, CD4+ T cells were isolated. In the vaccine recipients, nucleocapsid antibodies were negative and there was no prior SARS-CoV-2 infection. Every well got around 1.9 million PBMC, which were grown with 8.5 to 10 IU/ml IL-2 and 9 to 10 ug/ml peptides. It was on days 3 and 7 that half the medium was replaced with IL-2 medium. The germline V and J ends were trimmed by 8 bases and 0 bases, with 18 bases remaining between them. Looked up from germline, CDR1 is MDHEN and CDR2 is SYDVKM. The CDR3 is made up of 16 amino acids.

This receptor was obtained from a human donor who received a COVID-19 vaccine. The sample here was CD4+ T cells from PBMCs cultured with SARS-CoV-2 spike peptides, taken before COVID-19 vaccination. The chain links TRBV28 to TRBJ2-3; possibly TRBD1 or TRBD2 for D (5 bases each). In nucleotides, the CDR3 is TGTGCCAGCGGGTTCCCGGCCGGGGCGAGCACAGATACGCAGTATTTT. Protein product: CASGFPAGASTDTQYF. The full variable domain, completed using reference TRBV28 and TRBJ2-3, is DVKVTQSSRYLVKRTGEKVFLECVQDMDHENMFWYRQDPGLGLRLIYFSYDVKMKEKGDIPEGYSVSREKKERFSLILESASTNQTSMYLCASGFPAGASTDTQYFGPGTRLTVL.